This TCR beta chain was recovered during a study of blood T cell repertoires in COVID-19. Libraries were prepared by immunoSEQ multiplex PCR; TCRdb keeps only in-frame clonotypes and omits some of them. Of about 52,000 clones in the sample, 70% to 85% are singletons; the top ten hold roughly 12%. This clone was picked up a small number of times. The receptor comes from an older man with COVID-19, enrolled during active disease. Input material: peripheral blood.

The CDR3 loop reads CASSLTLRGDEQFF. Written as DNA, the CDR3 is TGTGCCAGCAGTCTTACCCTACGGGGGGACGAGCAGTTCTTC. The rearrangement uses TRBV6-5 and TRBJ2-1; 7 bases are shared with TRBD2. The germline V gene has CDR1 MNHEY and CDR2 SVGAGI. CDR3 size: 14 residues. V trimming: 5 bases; J trimming: 10 bases; junction bases outside the gene matches: 11.